This T cell receptor (beta chain) was found in a study of cutaneous CD30+ T cell lymphoproliferative disorder and hepatitis E (dated by TCRdb to 2016 to 2018). Library preparation used the immunoSEQ multiplex PCR assay. Held by TCRdb, this immuneACCESS table contains in-frame sequences only and omits some clones. Under half of the omission traces to an unresolved V gene where checked; the cause of the rest is unknown. The table for this sample lists around 7,000 clones; around 70% of them were counted only once. Of the sample, approximately 1% is held by the ten largest clones. The CDR3, from cysteine to phenylalanine, totals 13 residues. Kept here is only the CDR3 DNA, which spans 39 bases and is read in frame from base 1. According to the germline V gene, CDR1 reads SGHTA and CDR2 reads FQGNSA. A distance of 13 bases separates the germline ends of V and J, which lose 1 base and 11 bases respectively.

Details on this clone: This receptor's antigen is unknown. Per-base qualities were not stored, and no clone one base away is much larger.

The sequence is built from TRBV7-2 and TRBJ2-3; the D match is possibly TRBD1 or TRBD2, with 5 bases aligned in each. Material for sequencing was blood. The receptor comes from a human donor with a cutaneous T cell lymphoproliferative disorder associated with hepatitis E virus. The DNA reads TGTGCCAGCAGCTTAGGGGACCCGTCAAGGCAGTATTTT. This translates into CASSLGDPSRQYF.